This T cell receptor beta chain was identified in a study of cytomegalovirus exposure and HLA in healthy donors. Libraries were prepared by immunoSEQ multiplex PCR; TCRdb keeps only in-frame clonotypes and omits some of them. The repertoire consists of under 150,000 clones, with 70% to 90% occurring once and the leading ten covering 1.4%. Study-wide results and caveats: Cytomegalovirus status, reportedly, was diagnosed with high specificity and sensitivity by the classifier.

CDR1 is SGHTS, CDR2 YDEGEE, per germline. The CDR3 is made up of 13 amino acids. A note on this clone: No antigen is known for it. Mismatch with germline at one junction end may stem from a read error.

Sequencing used PBMCs. The V call is TRBV5-8, the J call TRBJ2-7; 7 bases are a match to TRBD1. This sequence originates from a woman in her twenties or thirties in good health and CMV-seronegative. The DNA of the CDR3 is TGTGCCAGCAGTTTGGGACAGAGCTACGAGCAGTACTTC. Protein product: CASSLGQSYEQYF.